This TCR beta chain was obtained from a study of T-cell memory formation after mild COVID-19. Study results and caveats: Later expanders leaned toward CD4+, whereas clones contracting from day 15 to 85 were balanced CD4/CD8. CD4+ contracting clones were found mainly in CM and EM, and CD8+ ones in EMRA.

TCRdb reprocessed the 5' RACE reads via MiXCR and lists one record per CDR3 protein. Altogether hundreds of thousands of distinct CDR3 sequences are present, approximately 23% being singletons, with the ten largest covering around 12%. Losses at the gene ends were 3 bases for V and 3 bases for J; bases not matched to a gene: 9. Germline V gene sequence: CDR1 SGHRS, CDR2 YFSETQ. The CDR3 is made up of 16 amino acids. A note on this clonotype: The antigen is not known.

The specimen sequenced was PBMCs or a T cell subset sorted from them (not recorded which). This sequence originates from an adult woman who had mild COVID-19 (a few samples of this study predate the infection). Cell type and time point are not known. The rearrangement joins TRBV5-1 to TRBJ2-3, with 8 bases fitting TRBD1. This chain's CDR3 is CASSWTGSGGTDTQYF. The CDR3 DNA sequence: TGCGCCAGCAGCTGGACAGGGAGTGGCGGTACAGATACGCAGTATTTT. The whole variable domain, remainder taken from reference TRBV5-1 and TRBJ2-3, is KAGVTQTPRYLIKTRGQQVTLSCSPISGHRSVSWYQQTPGQGLQFLFEYFSETQRNKGNFPGRFSGRQFSNSRSEMNVSTLELGDSALYLCASSWTGSGGTDTQYFGPGTRLTVL.